These T cell receptor beta chains were read from a single sample in a study of T cell responses to AZD1222 COVID-19 vaccine. Profiled with immunoSEQ multiplex PCR; TCRdb holds only in-frame clones, not every one. The sample consists of roughly 150,000 clones, around 92% of them appearing once. The sequences come from peripheral blood, collected 28 days after the second AZD1222 dose. The source is an adult who received the AZD1222 COVID-19 vaccine. Both conserved end residues are part of each CDR3. D genes are given only for firm matches. Not every row has a clone size; where given, it reads once, few, many or a size class.

NA | TRBJ2-3 | TRBV3-1/TRBV3-2 | NA | TGTGCCAGCAGCCAAGGGCTAGCCGCCCCGACGCAGTATTTT | CASSQGLAAPTQYF
NA | TRBJ1-2 | TRBV5-6 | NA | TGTGCCAGCAGCCGGGGGCTGTTTGCAAGCTATGGCTACACCTTC | CASSRGLFASYGYTF
NA | TRBJ1-2 | TRBV12-5 | NA | TGTGCTAGTGGACCCTCCCTAAAGAGAAATGGCTACACCTTC | CASGPSLKRNGYTF
NA | TRBJ1-2 | TRBV2 | NA | TGTGCCAGCAGTGAAGCGCGAGGCTACACCTTC | CASSEARGYTF
TRBD1 | TRBJ1-4 | TRBV15 | NA | TGTGCCACCAGCGGGACAGGGATTTCGGATGAAAAACTGTTTTTT | CATSGTGISDEKLFF
NA | TRBJ1-4 | TRBV24-1 | few | TGTGCCACCAGTGACGGAGGGAGTGAAAAACTGTTTTTT | CATSDGGSEKLFF
NA | TRBJ2-5 | TRBV19 | once | TGTGCCAGTAGTATCGGATCCGGTTTTGGTGAAGAGACCCAGTACTTC | CASSIGSGFGEETQYF
NA | TRBJ1-5 | TRBV14 | NA | TGTGCCAGCAGCCGAAATAGCAATCAGCCCCAGCATTTT | CASSRNSNQPQHF
NA | TRBJ1-1 | TRBV5-1 | NA | TGCGCCAGCAGCCCTACCTCGGGGCAGGGCACTGAAGCTTTCTTT | CASSPTSGQGTEAFF
NA | TRBJ1-4 | TRBV14 | NA | TGTGCCAGCAGCCCTTGGACGGGGAATGAAAAACTGTTTTTT | CASSPWTGNEKLFF
NA | TRBJ2-2 | TRBV19 | NA | TGTGCCAGTAGTTCCCAGGGTGGGGCCGGGGAGCTGTTTTTT | CASSSQGGAGELFF
NA | TRBJ2-6 | TRBV5-1 | NA | TGCGCCAGTTGGGAGGGGGGAACTGGGGCCAACGTCCTGACTTTC | CASWEGGTGANVLTF
NA | TRBJ2-4 | TRBV19 | NA | TGTGCCAGTAGTATAGGCCCCTGGAACATTCAGTACTTC | CASSIGPWNIQYF
TRBD2 | TRBJ2-1 | TRBV11-2 | NA | TGTGCCAGCAGCTTAGGGACTAGCGGAACGTTTCGGTTCTTC | CASSLGTSGTFRFF
TRBD1 | TRBJ1-2 | TRBV10-3 | NA | TGTGCCACCCGAACAGGGGAATCTAACTATGGCTACACCTTC | CATRTGESNYGYTF
NA | TRBJ1-3 | TRBV5-1 | NA | TGCGCCAGCAGCTTGGAACTCAGGGGTTCTGGAAACACCATATATTTT | CASSLELRGSGNTIYF
NA | TRBJ1-4 | TRBV19 | NA | TGTGCCAGTTTCAACGCGGGCTTCCGAAAACTGTTTTTT | CASFNAGFRKLFF
TRBD1 | TRBJ1-4 | TRBV30 | NA | TGTGCCTGGGACAGGGTGGGAGAAAAACTGTTTTTT | CAWDRVGEKLFF
NA | TRBJ2-1 | TRBV29-1 | NA | TGCAGCGTTGACTCGGGCTTCGACTACAATGAGCAGTTCTTC | CSVDSGFDYNEQFF
TRBD1 | TRBJ1-6 | TRBV5-1 | NA | TGCGCCAGCAGCCCCGGACAGGGGCTTTCACCCCTCCACTTT | CASSPGQGLSPLHF
NA | TRBJ1-1 | TRBV18 | NA | TGTGCCAGCTCACCACCGCACCTGGTCACTGAAGCTTTCTTT | CASSPPHLVTEAFF
NA | TRBJ1-6 | TRBV6-5 | NA | TGTGCCACCAAGACCCGCCGGGACGGGAATTCACCCCTCCACTTT | CATKTRRDGNSPLHF
NA | TRBJ1-1 | TRBV2 | NA | TGTGCCAGCAGTCCACTGGTTTTCAACACTGAAGCTTTCTTT | CASSPLVFNTEAFF
NA | TRBJ1-1 | TRBV19 | NA | TGTGCCAGTACCCCTACCGGGACACCTCCGAGTGGAGCTTTCTTT | CASTPTGTPPSGAFF
NA | TRBJ1-1 | TRBV7-2 | few | TGTGCCAGCAGTTTAGGGGCCCCTGAAGCTTTCTTT | CASSLGAPEAFF
TRBD2 | TRBJ2-5 | TRBV18 | NA | TGTGCCAGCTCACCTTTCCGGGGGGGCCGAGAGACCCAGTACTTC | CASSPFRGGRETQYF
NA | TRBJ1-2 | TRBV29-1 | NA | TGCAGCGTTGTAGGATATGCTAACTATGGCTACACCTTC | CSVVGYANYGYTF
NA | TRBJ1-3 | TRBV30 | NA | TGTGCCTGGAGTGTACTCAGGAGCTCTGGAAACACCATATATTTT | CAWSVLRSSGNTIYF
TRBD1 | TRBJ2-7 | TRBV6-5 | few | TGTGCCACCGCCGGGACAGGGGGCGAGGAGCAGTACTTC | CATAGTGGEEQYF
NA | TRBJ1-4 | TRBV4-1 | NA | TGCGCCAGCAGCCAAGATATCGGCAGGGGCCGTGAAAAACTGTTTTTT | CASSQDIGRGREKLFF
TRBD1 | TRBJ1-2 | TRBV6-5 | NA | TGTGCCAGCAGTTACTCGGGCAGGGGGGATGGCTACACCTTC | CASSYSGRGDGYTF
TRBD1 | TRBJ1-2 | TRBV7-9 | NA | TGTGCCAGCAGCTCGTACTGGACAGGGGGCGATCCTAACTATGGCTACACCTTC | CASSSYWTGGDPNYGYTF
TRBD1 | TRBJ2-2 | TRBV19 | NA | TGTGCCAGTAGTATCCGACAGGGCGTGGAGCTGTTTTTT | CASSIRQGVELFF